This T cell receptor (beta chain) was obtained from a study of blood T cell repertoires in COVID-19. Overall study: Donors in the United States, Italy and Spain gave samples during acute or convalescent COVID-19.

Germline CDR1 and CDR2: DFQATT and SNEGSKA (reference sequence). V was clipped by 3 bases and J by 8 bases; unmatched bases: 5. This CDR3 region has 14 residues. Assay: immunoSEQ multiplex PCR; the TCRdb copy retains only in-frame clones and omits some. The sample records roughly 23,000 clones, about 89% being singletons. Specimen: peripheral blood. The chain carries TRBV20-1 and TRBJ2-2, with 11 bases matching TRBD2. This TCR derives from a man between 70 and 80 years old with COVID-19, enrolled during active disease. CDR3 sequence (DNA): TGCAGTGCTAGTCAACTAGCGGGAGCTGGGGAGCTGTTTTTT. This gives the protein CSASQLAGAGELFF.